This entry lists 18 T cell receptor beta chains sequenced from one sample in a study of technical replicates of blood from several donors. TCRdb's copy holds only in-frame clones and misses some; the assay was immunoSEQ multiplex PCR. The top ten hold 0.24% of the sample, which has tens of thousands of clones, 93% seen once. Material for sequencing was T cells isolated from PBMCs. Every receptor here comes from a human donor in good health.

The genes are TRBV11-3 and TRBJ2-2; 12 positions agree with TRBD2. Germline V gene lookup returns CDR1 SGHNT and CDR2 YENEEA. With V trimmed by 0 bases and J by 0 bases, 2 bases remained unmatched. CDR3 size: 18 residues. The chain's CDR3 is CASSLDGTSGSNTGELFF. The CDR3 nucleotides are TGTGCCAGCAGCTTAGATGGGACTAGCGGGTCGAACACCGGGGAGCTGTTTTTT.

This chain connects TRBV7-8 to TRBJ1-1; the D gene is possibly TRBD1 (5 bases). Trimming pared 5 bases from V and 4 bases from J, leaving 20 bases between. CDR3 length: 16 residues. Looked up from germline, CDR1 is SGHVS and CDR2 is FQNEAQ. CDR3 DNA sequence: TGTGCCAGCAGCCGGGTATCGGGGGACTGGGGCACTGAAGCTTTCTTT. Translation gives CASSRVSGDWGTEAFF.

This sequence joins TRBV29-1 and TRBJ2-7, with D perhaps TRBD1 (6 bases). V lost 6 bases, J lost 3 bases, and 12 bases lay in between. Germline V gene lookup returns CDR1 SQVTM and CDR2 ANQGSEA. The CDR3 is made up of 12 amino acids. This chain's CDR3 is CSVETGLYEQYF. The DNA of the CDR3 is TGCAGCGTCGAGACAGGACTCTACGAGCAGTACTTC.

This clone was seen a single time. The chain combines TRBV2 with TRBJ2-7, with 8 nucleotides matching TRBD2. The J segment lost 3 bases and the V segment lost 5 bases, leaving 3 bases of the junction unmatched. Germline V lookup: CDR1 SNHLY, CDR2 FYNNEI. The CDR3 extends over 13 amino acids. This CDR3 reads CASSSGSSYEQYF. DNA for the CDR3: TGTGCCAGCAGTAGCGGGAGTAGCTACGAGCAGTACTTC.

This chain uses TRBV10-2 with TRBJ2-1; TRBD2 might be the D (6 bases). The CDR3 length is 12 residues. The ends were cut back, 9 bases at V and 9 bases at J, with 15 bases in the middle. Germline CDR1 and CDR2: WSHSY and SAAADI. The CDR3 nucleotides read TGCGCCAGTGTAGTGGGAGGCAGTGAGCAGTTCTTC. This sequence encodes CASVVGGSEQFF.

The V call is TRBV18, the J call TRBJ1-2, with 7 bases matching TRBD1. The CDR3 extends over 17 amino acids. Germline V gene sequence: CDR1 KGHSH, CDR2 LQKENI. The trim removed 3 bases at V and 3 bases at J, leaving 13 bases unmatched. CDR3 protein: CASSPRDGTVDDYGYTF. In DNA form, the CDR3 reads TGTGCCAGCTCACCCCGGGATGGGACAGTTGACGACTATGGCTACACCTTC.

This chain connects TRBV6-1 to TRBJ2-3; D is perhaps TRBD2 (5 bases). Looked up from germline, CDR1 is MNHNS and CDR2 is SASEGT. The CDR3 sequence is 15 residues long. Trimming stripped 4 bases from V and 3 bases from J, with 14 bases between. DNA of the CDR3: TGTGCCAGCAGTGTGGCGGGTCCGGAAACAGATACGCAGTATTTT. It codes for CASSVAGPETDTQYF.

The chain carries TRBV27 and TRBJ1-1, with TRBD1 matching over 10 bases. This CDR3 comprises 16 residues. Germline CDR1 and CDR2: MNHEY and SMNVEV (reference sequence). The V segment lost 4 bases and the J segment 4 bases; nucleotides outside the gene matches: 9. CDR3 nucleotides: TGTGCCAGCAGTTGGGACAGGGGTACGGGGCGCACTGAAGCTTTCTTT. Its translation: CASSWDRGTGRTEAFF.

The chain joins TRBV28 to TRBJ2-1; TRBD1 agrees at 7 bases. This CDR3 region has 15 residues. In germline, CDR1 is MDHEN, CDR2 SYDVKM. J was trimmed by 1 base and V by 5 bases; bases with no gene match: 5. The CDR3: CASSRGTDSYNEQFF. Here the CDR3 DNA reads TGTGCCAGCAGTAGGGGGACAGATTCCTACAATGAGCAGTTCTTC.

This clone was detected once. The chain joins TRBV11-2 to TRBJ1-6; D remains unclear. The germline CDR1 and CDR2 sequences are SGHAT and FQNNGV. The germline V and J ends were trimmed by 4 bases and 14 bases, with 24 bases remaining between them. There are 16 residues in the CDR3. CDR3 amino acids: CASSSPRSYPDSALHF. For the CDR3, the DNA is TGTGCCAGCAGCTCTCCCCGGAGTTATCCGGATTCGGCCCTCCACTTT.

CDR3 sequence: CASRQGAGNTEAFF. DNA of the CDR3: TGTGCCAGCAGACAGGGGGCCGGGAACACTGAAGCTTTCTTT. This chain links TRBV6-5 with TRBJ1-1; the match to TRBD1 covers 9 bases. After removal of 6 bases from V and 1 base from J, the junction contained 3 bases not matched to a gene. The germline V gene has CDR1 MNHEY and CDR2 SVGAGI. The CDR3 is 14 amino acids.

J is TRBJ1-2 and V is TRBV7-8; D unresolved. The CDR3 has 13 amino acids. V lost 5 bases and J 6 bases, leaving 13 bases between the germline ends. Germline CDR1 is SGHVS and CDR2 is FQNEAQ. CDR3 region: CASSRGSVNGYTF. CDR3 coding DNA: TGTGCCAGCAGCCGAGGATCGGTAAATGGCTACACCTTC.

The V and J genes are TRBV28 and TRBJ1-5, with a tentative D call TRBD1 (5 bases). CDR3 length: 12 residues. From germline, CDR1 is MDHEN and CDR2 SYDVKM. The V and J ends lost 7 bases and 6 bases respectively, with 10 bases between them. CDR3 nucleotides: TGTGCCAGCAAAGGGGCAGGTCAGCCCCAGCATTTT. Translating it yields CASKGAGQPQHF.

For this clone: An end of the junction differs from the germline gene, which may be a read error. V is TRBV29-1 and J is TRBJ2-1; TRBD2 might be the D (7 bases). From germline, CDR1 is SQVTM and CDR2 ANQGSEA. There are 11 residues in the CDR3. CDR3 sequence: CSVEERPRGLF. In DNA, the CDR3 is TGCAGCGTTGAAGAACGACCGCGGGGGCTCTTC.

V gene TRBV27 combines with J gene TRBJ1-1; 8 positions match TRBD1. Germline V gene sequence: CDR1 MNHEY, CDR2 SMNVEV (reference sequence). V was clipped by 6 bases and J by 0 bases; unmatched bases: 12. CDR3 length: 17 amino acids. This chain's CDR3 is CASSKLGTGTLNTEAFF. CDR3 nucleotides: TGTGCCAGCAGCAAACTCGGGACAGGAACTCTGAACACTGAAGCTTTCTTT.

V usage is TRBV5-6 and J usage is TRBJ1-1, with 7 nucleotides matching TRBD1. CDR3 length equals 13 residues. The germline V gene has CDR1 SGHDT and CDR2 YYEEEE. J was trimmed by 6 bases and V by 3 bases; bases with no gene match: 5. CDR3 sequence: CASSYRQGPEAFF. CDR3 in DNA: TGTGCCAGCAGCTACCGACAGGGTCCTGAAGCTTTCTTT.

This clone showed up just once. CDR3 bases: TGTGCCAGTAGCGGAAGAAAGGGACAGGGTTACAACATTCAGTACTTC. This codes for CASSGRKGQGYNIQYF. This rearrangement joins TRBV19 to TRBJ2-4; 9 nucleotides align to TRBD1. Germline V gene lookup returns CDR1 LNHDA and CDR2 SQIVND (reference sequence). V gave up 6 bases and J gave up 7 bases; unmatched junction bases: 13. This CDR3 has 16 residues.

J is TRBJ2-4 and V is TRBV6-1; 9 nucleotides agree with TRBD1. After removal of 6 bases from V and 8 bases from J, the junction contained 5 bases not matched to a gene. This CDR3 is built from 13 residues. Germline V lookup: CDR1 MNHNS, CDR2 SASEGT. CDR3 sequence reads: CASSTDRGDIQYF. As DNA, the CDR3 is TGTGCCAGCAGCACGGACAGGGGTGACATTCAGTACTTC.